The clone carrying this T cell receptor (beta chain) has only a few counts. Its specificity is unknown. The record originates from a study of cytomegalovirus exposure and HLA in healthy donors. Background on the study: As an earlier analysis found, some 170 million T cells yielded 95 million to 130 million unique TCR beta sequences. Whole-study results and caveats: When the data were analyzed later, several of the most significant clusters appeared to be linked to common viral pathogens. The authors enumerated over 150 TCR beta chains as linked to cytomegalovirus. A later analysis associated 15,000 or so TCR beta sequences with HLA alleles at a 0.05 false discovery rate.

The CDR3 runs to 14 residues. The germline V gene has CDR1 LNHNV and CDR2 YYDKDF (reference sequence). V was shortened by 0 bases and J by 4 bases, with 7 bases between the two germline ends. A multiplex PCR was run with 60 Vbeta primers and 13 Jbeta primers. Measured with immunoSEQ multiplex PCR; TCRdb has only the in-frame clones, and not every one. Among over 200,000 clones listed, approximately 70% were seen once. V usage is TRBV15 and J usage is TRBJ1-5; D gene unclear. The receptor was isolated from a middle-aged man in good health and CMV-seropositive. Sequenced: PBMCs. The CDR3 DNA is TGTGCCACCAGCAGAGATCTCACTAATCAGCCCCAGCATTTT. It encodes CATSRDLTNQPQHF.